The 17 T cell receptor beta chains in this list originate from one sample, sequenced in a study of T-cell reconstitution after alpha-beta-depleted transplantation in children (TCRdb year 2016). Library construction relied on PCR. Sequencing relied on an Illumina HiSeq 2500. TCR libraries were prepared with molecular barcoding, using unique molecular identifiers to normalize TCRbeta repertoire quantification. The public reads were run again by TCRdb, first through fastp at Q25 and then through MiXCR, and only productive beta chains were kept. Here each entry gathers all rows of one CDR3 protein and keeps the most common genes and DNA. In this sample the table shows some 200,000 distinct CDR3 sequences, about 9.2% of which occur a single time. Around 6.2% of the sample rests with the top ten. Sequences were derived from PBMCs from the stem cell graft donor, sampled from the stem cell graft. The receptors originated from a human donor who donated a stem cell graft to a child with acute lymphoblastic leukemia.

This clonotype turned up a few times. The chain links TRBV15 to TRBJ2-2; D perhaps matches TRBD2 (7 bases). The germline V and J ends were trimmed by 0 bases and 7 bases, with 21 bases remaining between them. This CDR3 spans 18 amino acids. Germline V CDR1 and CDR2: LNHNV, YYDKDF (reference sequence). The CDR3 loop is CATSRDLGGGPYGGELFF. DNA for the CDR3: TGTGCCACCAGCAGAGATCTAGGGGGGGGGCCTTATGGCGGGGAGCTGTTTTTT.

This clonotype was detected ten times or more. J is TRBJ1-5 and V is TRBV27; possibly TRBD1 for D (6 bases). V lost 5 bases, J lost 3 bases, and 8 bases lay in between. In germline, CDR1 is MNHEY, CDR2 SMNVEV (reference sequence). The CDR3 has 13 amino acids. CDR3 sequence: CASSGQLNQPQHF. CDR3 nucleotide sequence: TGTGCCAGCAGTGGACAGCTCAATCAGCCCCAGCATTTT.

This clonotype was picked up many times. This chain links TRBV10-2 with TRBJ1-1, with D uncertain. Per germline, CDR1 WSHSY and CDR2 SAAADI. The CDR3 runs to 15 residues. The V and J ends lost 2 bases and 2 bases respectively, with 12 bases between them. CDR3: CASSETPYGNTEAFF. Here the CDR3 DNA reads TGCGCCAGCAGTGAGACTCCGTACGGAAACACTGAAGCTTTCTTT.

CDR3 bases: TGTGCCAGCATTAGGGGTTACGAGCAGTACTTC. This codes for CASIRGYEQYF. The genes are TRBV6-5 and TRBJ2-7; possible D gene TRBD1, 5 bases. Trimming removed 7 bases from V and 4 bases from J, with 8 bases in between. CDR3 size: 11 residues. The germline V gene has CDR1 MNHEY and CDR2 SVGAGI.

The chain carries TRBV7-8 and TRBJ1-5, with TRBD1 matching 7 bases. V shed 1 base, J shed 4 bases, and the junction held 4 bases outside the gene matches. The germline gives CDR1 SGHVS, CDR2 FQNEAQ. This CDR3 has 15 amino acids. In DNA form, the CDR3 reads TGTGCCAGCAGCTTAGGGGGACAGCGTAATCAGCCCCAGCATTTT. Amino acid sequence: CASSLGGQRNQPQHF.

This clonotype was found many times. In DNA, the CDR3 is TGTGCCAGCAGTTTATCTCAGGGGAGGACTGAAGCTTTCTTT. It is translated as CASSLSQGRTEAFF. The V call is TRBV27, the J call TRBJ1-1, with D possibly being TRBD1 (6 bases). Germline CDR1 is MNHEY and CDR2 is SMNVEV (reference sequence). Trimming cost V 0 bases and J 5 bases, with 10 bases left between them. CDR3 length: 14 residues.

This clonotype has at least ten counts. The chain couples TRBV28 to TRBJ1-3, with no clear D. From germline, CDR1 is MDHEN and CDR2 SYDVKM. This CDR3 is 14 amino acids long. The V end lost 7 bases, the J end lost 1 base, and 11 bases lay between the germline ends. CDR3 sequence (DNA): TGTGCCAGCACCGCCCCATCGTCTGGAAACACCATATATTTT. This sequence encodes CASTAPSSGNTIYF.

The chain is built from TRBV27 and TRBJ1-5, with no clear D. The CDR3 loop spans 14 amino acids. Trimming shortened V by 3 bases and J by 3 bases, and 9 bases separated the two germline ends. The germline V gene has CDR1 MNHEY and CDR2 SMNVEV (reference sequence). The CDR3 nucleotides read TGTGCCAGCAGTTTCGGGCAGTACAATCAGCCCCAGCATTTT. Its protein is CASSFGQYNQPQHF.

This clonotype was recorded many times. The CDR3 is CASSYSADYEQYF. The CDR3 region has the DNA TGTGCCAGCAGTTACTCCGCGGACTACGAGCAGTACTTC. This sequence joins TRBV6-5 and TRBJ2-7; no clear D. The length of the CDR3 is 13 residues. The germline V gene has CDR1 MNHEY and CDR2 SVGAGI. V dropped 0 bases and J dropped 3 bases, with 6 bases sitting between them.

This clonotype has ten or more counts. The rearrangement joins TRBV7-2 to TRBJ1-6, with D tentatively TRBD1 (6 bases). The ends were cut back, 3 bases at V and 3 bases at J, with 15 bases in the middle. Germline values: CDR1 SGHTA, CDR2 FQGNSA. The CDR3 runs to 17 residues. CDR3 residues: CASSFARTEVYNSPLHF. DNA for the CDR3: TGTGCCAGCAGCTTTGCTCGGACAGAAGTCTATAATTCACCCCTCCACTTT.

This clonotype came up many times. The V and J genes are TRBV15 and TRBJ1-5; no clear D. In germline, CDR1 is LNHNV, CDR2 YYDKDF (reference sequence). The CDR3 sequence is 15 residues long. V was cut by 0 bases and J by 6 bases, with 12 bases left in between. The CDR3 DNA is TGTGCCACCAGCAGAGATTTAATGGGTCTTCAGCCCCAGCATTTT. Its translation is CATSRDLMGLQPQHF.

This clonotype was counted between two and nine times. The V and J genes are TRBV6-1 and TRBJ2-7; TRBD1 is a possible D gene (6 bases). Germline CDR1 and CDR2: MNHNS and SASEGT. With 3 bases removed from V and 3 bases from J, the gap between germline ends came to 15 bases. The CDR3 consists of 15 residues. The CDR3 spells CASSDNTGSFYEQYF. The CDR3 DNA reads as TGTGCCAGCAGTGATAATACAGGGTCCTTCTACGAGCAGTACTTC.

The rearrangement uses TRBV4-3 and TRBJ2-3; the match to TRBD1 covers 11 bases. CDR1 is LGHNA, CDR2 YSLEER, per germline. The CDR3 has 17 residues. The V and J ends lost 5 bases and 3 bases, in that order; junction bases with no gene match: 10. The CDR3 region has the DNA TGCGCCAGCAGCAGCCGGACAGGGGGCATAAGTACAGATACGCAGTATTTT. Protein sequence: CASSSRTGGISTDTQYF.

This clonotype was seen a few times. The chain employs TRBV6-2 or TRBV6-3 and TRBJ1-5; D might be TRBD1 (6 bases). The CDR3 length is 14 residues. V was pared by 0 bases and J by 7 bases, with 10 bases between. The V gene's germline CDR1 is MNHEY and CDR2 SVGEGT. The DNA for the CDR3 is TGTGCCAGCAGTTACTCTGGGGGGCAACAGCCCCAGCATTTT. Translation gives CASSYSGGQQPQHF.

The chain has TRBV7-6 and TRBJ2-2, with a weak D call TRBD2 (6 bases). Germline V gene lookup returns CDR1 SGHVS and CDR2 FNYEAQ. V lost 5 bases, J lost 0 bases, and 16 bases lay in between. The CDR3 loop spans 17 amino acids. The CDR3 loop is CASSPTLGTPNTGELFF. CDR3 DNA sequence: TGTGCCAGCAGCCCCACCCTAGGGACTCCGAACACCGGGGAGCTGTTTTTT.

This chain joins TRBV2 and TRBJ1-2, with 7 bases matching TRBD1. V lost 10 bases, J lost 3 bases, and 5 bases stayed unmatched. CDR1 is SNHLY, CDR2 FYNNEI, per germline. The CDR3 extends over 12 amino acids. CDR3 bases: TGTGCCACCCTACAGGGGCACTATGGCTACACCTTC. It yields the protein CATLQGHYGYTF. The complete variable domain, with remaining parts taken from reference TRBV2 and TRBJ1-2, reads EPEVTQTPSHQVTQMGQEVILRCVPISNHLYFYWYRQILGQKVEFLVSFYNNEISEKSEIFDDQFSVERPDGSNFTLKIRSTKLEDSAMYFCATLQGHYGYTFGSGTRLTVV.

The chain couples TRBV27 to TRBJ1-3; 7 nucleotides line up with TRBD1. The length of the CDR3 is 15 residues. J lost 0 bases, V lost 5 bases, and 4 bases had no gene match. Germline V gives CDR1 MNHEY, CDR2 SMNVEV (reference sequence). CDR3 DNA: TGTGCCAGCAGTATTAACAGGGGCTCTGGAAACACCATATATTTT. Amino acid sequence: CASSINRGSGNTIYF.